The 26 T cell receptor beta chains given below trace back to one sample, sequenced in a study of glioma-infiltrating T cells after dendritic cell vaccination. The table came from immunoSEQ multiplex PCR; TCRdb's copy has only in-frame clones and leaves some out. The profile shows about 90,000 clones, more than 75% of them singletons. This material consisted of blood, taken before dendritic cell vaccination. All receptors come from a human donor with glioblastoma.

The rearrangement links TRBV4-1 to TRBJ2-7; weak D call: TRBD1 (6 bases). Trimming stripped 1 base from V and 1 base from J, with 11 bases between. From germline, CDR1 is MGHRA and CDR2 YSYEKL. CDR3 length: 15 residues. CDR3 DNA: TGCGCCAGCAGCCAAGCCGGGACAACGTCCTACGAGCAGTACTTC. It specifies CASSQAGTTSYEQYF.

This clone was counted a few times. The CDR3 bases are TGTGCCAGCAGTTTCGGGACATACGACTACGAGCAGTACTTC. Amino acids: CASSFGTYDYEQYF. This chain uses TRBV2 with TRBJ2-7, with D maybe TRBD1 (6 bases). CDR1 SNHLY and CDR2 FYNNEI come from the germline V gene. The CDR3 is 14 amino acids. V lost 5 bases and J lost 3, with 14 bases in between.

The V gene is TRBV28, the J gene TRBJ2-5; D might be TRBD2 (6 bases). Germline CDR1 MDHEN, CDR2 SYDVKM. Trimming pared 3 bases from V and 4 bases from J, leaving 12 bases between. CDR3 length equals 14 residues. As DNA, the CDR3 is TGTGCCAGCAGTTTGGTCATGGGAGGAGAGACCCAGTACTTC. As protein: CASSLVMGGETQYF.

As concerns this clone: One end of the junction fails to match germline, which may point to a read error. This sequence joins TRBV7-7 and TRBJ1-4; 7 bases map to TRBD1. CDR1 SSHAT and CDR2 FNYEAQ come from the germline V gene (reference sequence). The length of the CDR3 is 13 residues. The CDR3 sequence is CASSQGVTEKLFF. The CDR3 nucleotides read TGTGCTAGCAGCCAGGGGGTGACGGAAAAACTGTTTTTT.

This clone came up once. This rearrangement joins TRBV7-9 to TRBJ2-1, with TRBD1 as a possible D gene (6 bases). The germline V and J ends were trimmed by 0 bases and 4 bases, with 16 bases remaining between them. The CDR3 contains 17 residues. Per the germline V gene, CDR1 is SEHNR and CDR2 is FQNEAQ (reference sequence). CDR3 DNA sequence: TGTGCCAGCAGCTTAGCTATAACAGGACAGCCTTACAATGAGCAGTTCTTC. It specifies CASSLAITGQPYNEQFF.

This clone appeared once. J is TRBJ2-6 and V is TRBV30; 15 nucleotides align to TRBD2. The CDR3 totals 18 residues. The germline V gene encodes CDR1 GTSNPN and CDR2 SVGIG (reference sequence). V shed 3 bases, J shed 0 bases, and the junction held 3 bases outside the gene matches. CDR3 nucleotide sequence: TGTGCCTGGAGCGGGGGACTAGCGGGGGGCTCTGGGGCCAACGTCCTGACTTTC. Protein sequence: CAWSGGLAGGSGANVLTF.

The rearrangement links TRBV7-8 to TRBJ2-5, with 7 bases aligning to TRBD2. The CDR3 is 15 amino acids. CDR1 and CDR2 from the germline V gene are SGHVS and FQNEAQ. The trim removed 4 bases at V and 3 bases at J, leaving 8 bases unmatched. CDR3 nucleotide sequence: TGTGCCAGCAGCTGGCGGGGGACTCCTGAAGAGACCCAGTACTTC. The encoded protein is CASSWRGTPEETQYF.

The V call is TRBV5-1, the J call TRBJ2-2; D is unresolved. This CDR3 spans 14 amino acids. The V gene's germline CDR1 is SGHRS and CDR2 YFSETQ. Trimming removed 6 bases from V and 1 base from J, with 10 bases in between. CDR3: CASTLVGNTGELFF. As DNA, the CDR3 is TGCGCCAGCACCCTAGTTGGGAACACCGGGGAGCTGTTTTTT. The entire variable domain, with the rest obtained from reference TRBV5-1 and TRBJ2-2, is as follows: KAGVTQTPRYLIKTRGQQVTLSCSPISGHRSVSWYQQTPGQGLQFLFEYFSETQRNKGNFPGRFSGRQFSNSRSEMNVSTLELGDSALYLCASTLVGNTGELFFGEGSRLTVL.

The chain employs TRBV2 and TRBJ1-1; no definite D call. Germline V gene lookup returns CDR1 SNHLY and CDR2 FYNNEI. The CDR3 loop spans 17 amino acids. The V end was cut by 6 bases, the J end by 3 bases, with 23 bases between. In DNA form, the CDR3 reads TGTGCCAGCAGCCAACGTTGGATGTTGGGCTGGGACACTGAAGCTTTCTTT. Protein sequence: CASSQRWMLGWDTEAFF.

J is TRBJ2-3 and V is TRBV7-3; 9 nucleotides align to TRBD2. V was clipped by 5 bases and J by 10 bases; unmatched bases: 10. This CDR3 is built from 14 residues. Germline lookup yields CDR1 SGHTA and CDR2 FQGTGA. The CDR3 here is CASSGGGRANSQYF. The CDR3 nucleotides read TGTGCCAGCAGCGGGGGCGGGAGGGCCAACTCGCAGTATTTT.

The rearrangement uses TRBV4-2 and TRBJ1-2, with D possibly TRBD1 on 5 matching bases. The CDR3 is 18 residues long. V was shortened by 2 bases and J by 3 bases, with 22 bases between the two germline ends. Germline V gene sequence: CDR1 LGHNA, CDR2 YNFKEQ. The CDR3 sequence: CASSQPYLGPGTHYGYTF. The CDR3 DNA reads as TGTGCCAGCAGCCAACCGTACTTGGGCCCCGGGACTCACTATGGCTACACCTTC.

The V and J genes are TRBV5-6 and TRBJ2-1, with D possibly TRBD2 on 7 matching bases. Germline lookup yields CDR1 SGHDT and CDR2 YYEEEE. The length of the CDR3 is 15 residues. Trimming left V 0 bases short and J 2 bases short, with 9 bases between. The CDR3 DNA reads as TGTGCCAGCAGCTTGGGGGGGGGCCCCTACAATGAGCAGTTCTTC. It is translated as CASSLGGGPYNEQFF.

The rearrangement uses TRBV5-1 and TRBJ2-1; 10 bases are a match to TRBD2. With V trimmed by 3 bases and J by 6 bases, 6 bases remained unmatched. CDR1 and CDR2 from the germline V gene are SGHRS and YFSETQ. CDR3 size: 15 residues. In DNA form, the CDR3 reads TGCGCCAGCAGCTGGGGGCAGCGGGGGGGCAATGAGCAGTTCTTC. Protein sequence: CASSWGQRGGNEQFF.

The chain carries TRBV2 and TRBJ1-4; the D gene is possibly TRBD1 (5 bases). The CDR3 spans 15 residues. Germline V lookup: CDR1 SNHLY, CDR2 FYNNEI. The V gene lost 6 bases and the J gene lost 0 bases, with 11 bases spanning the gap. CDR3 loop: CASRLQAPTNEKLFF. The DNA of the CDR3 is TGTGCCAGCAGACTACAGGCCCCAACTAATGAAAAACTGTTTTTT.

J is TRBJ1-2 and V is TRBV19, with D unclear. The CDR3 has 13 residues. From germline, CDR1 is LNHDA and CDR2 SQIVND (reference sequence). Trimming left V 3 bases short and J 4 bases short, with 9 bases between. In DNA, the CDR3 is TGTGCCAGTAGTATCCAGTCAATCTATGGCTACACCTTC. It is translated as CASSIQSIYGYTF.

The chain combines TRBV27 with TRBJ2-1; possibly TRBD2 for D (5 bases). There are 16 residues in the CDR3. Germline-derived CDR1 and CDR2 are MNHEY and SMNVEV (reference sequence). V was trimmed by 3 bases and J by 2 bases, leaving 14 bases between them. CDR3 sequence (DNA): TGTGCCAGCAGTTTGTGGGCTAGCCTAACCTACAATGAGCAGTTCTTC. Residues: CASSLWASLTYNEQFF.

In DNA, the CDR3 is TGTGCCAGCAGCTTACCCCCCTCCGCTAGCGGGGGCGCGAATACGCAGTATTTT. Translating gives CASSLPPSASGGANTQYF. This chain uses TRBV11-2 with TRBJ2-3; 10 bases line up with TRBD2. Germline trimming cut 2 bases from V and 7 bases from J; bases unmatched to any gene: 15. The V gene's germline CDR1 is SGHAT and CDR2 FQNNGV. CDR3 length: 18 amino acids.

The chain carries TRBV6-1 and TRBJ2-3, with 8 bases lining up with TRBD2. Per the germline V gene, CDR1 is MNHNS and CDR2 is SASEGT. Germline trimming cut 5 bases from V and 2 bases from J; bases unmatched to any gene: 6. The CDR3 is 15 amino acids. The CDR3 here is CASSPRGAITDTQYF. CDR3 DNA: TGTGCCAGCAGTCCGCGGGGGGCCATCACAGATACGCAGTATTTT.

The chain is built from TRBV12-5 and TRBJ2-7; 11 bases are shared with TRBD1. V was clipped by 5 bases and J by 3 bases; unmatched bases: 9. Germline V CDR1 and CDR2: LGHNT, FRNRAP. CDR3 length: 16 amino acids. The CDR3 region has the DNA TGTGCTAGTGGTGGTACCCCGGGACAGGGGGACTACGAGCAGTACTTC. As protein: CASGGTPGQGDYEQYF.

This clone was observed a single time. The chain uses TRBV30 and TRBJ2-1, with a possible D match to TRBD1 (7 bases). The germline V and J ends were trimmed by 1 base and 0 bases, with 13 bases remaining between them. Per germline, CDR1 GTSNPN and CDR2 SVGIG (reference sequence). The CDR3 is made up of 16 amino acids. CDR3 DNA: TGTGCCTGGAGTGGACTAGAGGGGGCCTCCTACAATGAGCAGTTCTTC. Translating it yields CAWSGLEGASYNEQFF.

This clone was seen only a few times. The rearrangement joins TRBV7-2 to TRBJ2-7; D not certain. V gave up 1 base and J gave up 7 bases, with 8 bases separating them. The CDR3 extends over 12 amino acids. From germline, CDR1 is SGHTA and CDR2 FQGNSA. CDR3 coding DNA: TGTGCCAGCAGCTTAGGGATCGGGGAGCAGTACTTC. This encodes CASSLGIGEQYF.

This clone has a handful of counts. This chain joins TRBV2 and TRBJ1-3, with D perhaps TRBD1 (5 bases). The CDR3 sequence is 13 residues long. Trimming took 7 bases from V and 0 from J, leaving 7 bases between them. CDR1 is SNHLY, CDR2 FYNNEI, per germline. Here the CDR3 reads CASKGYSGNTIYF. The CDR3 DNA follows: TGTGCCAGCAAGGGGTACTCTGGAAACACCATATATTTT.

This clone was counted once. The chain is built from TRBV7-2 and TRBJ2-2; 8 bases fit TRBD2. This CDR3 is built from 13 residues. Germline V gives CDR1 SGHTA, CDR2 FQGNSA. J gave up 6 bases and V 5 bases, and 2 bases lay outside the gene matches. Written as DNA, the CDR3 is TGTGCCAGCAGCCCGGGGGGGTCCGGGGAGCTGTTTTTT. Translated: CASSPGGSGELFF.

V gene TRBV5-1 combines with J gene TRBJ2-5; D may be TRBD2 (7 bases). V lost 4 bases and J lost 2, with 12 bases in between. Germline values: CDR1 SGHRS, CDR2 YFSETQ. This CDR3 contains 14 residues. DNA for the CDR3: TGCGCCAGCAGCGGGGGGGGGCCTCAAGAGACCCAGTACTTC. It translates to CASSGGGPQETQYF.

The rearrangement uses TRBV7-2 and TRBJ2-7; 7 nucleotides agree with TRBD1. This CDR3 comprises 14 residues. The V segment lost 5 bases and the J segment 6 bases; nucleotides outside the gene matches: 10. Germline V gives CDR1 SGHTA, CDR2 FQGNSA. CDR3 sequence reads: CASSVGTVPLEQYF. CDR3 nucleotides: TGTGCCAGCAGCGTAGGGACAGTCCCCCTCGAGCAGTACTTC.

The V call is TRBV6-6, the J call TRBJ2-5, with TRBD1 matching 10 bases. The CDR3 totals 16 residues. J gave up 5 bases and V 6 bases, and 12 bases lay outside the gene matches. Looked up from germline, CDR1 is MNHNY and CDR2 is SVGAGI (reference sequence). CDR3 in DNA: TGTGCCAGCAGATGGACAGGGGGTTCCCCCGCGGAGACCCAGTACTTC. It translates to CASRWTGGSPAETQYF.